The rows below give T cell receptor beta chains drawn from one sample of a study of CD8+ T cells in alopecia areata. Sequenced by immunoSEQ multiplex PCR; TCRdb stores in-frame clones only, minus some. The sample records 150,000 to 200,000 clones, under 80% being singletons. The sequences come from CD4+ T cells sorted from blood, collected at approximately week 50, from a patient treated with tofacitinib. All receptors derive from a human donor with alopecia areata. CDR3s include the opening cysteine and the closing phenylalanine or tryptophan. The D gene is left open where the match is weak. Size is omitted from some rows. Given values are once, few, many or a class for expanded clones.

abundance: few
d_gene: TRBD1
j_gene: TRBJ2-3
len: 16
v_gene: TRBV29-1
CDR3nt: TGCAGCGCCTACCGGGACAGGGAGATAGGCACAGATACGCAGTATTTT
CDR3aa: CSAYRDREIGTDTQYF

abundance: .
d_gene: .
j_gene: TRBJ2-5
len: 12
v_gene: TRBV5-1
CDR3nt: TGCGCCAGCAGCTTGTTTCAAGAGACCCAGTACTTC
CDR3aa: CASSLFQETQYF

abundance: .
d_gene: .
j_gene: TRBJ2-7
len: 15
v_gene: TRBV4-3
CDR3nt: TGCGCCAGCAGCCAAGGGAGTAGACGGTCCTACGAGCAGTACTTC
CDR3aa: CASSQGSRRSYEQYF

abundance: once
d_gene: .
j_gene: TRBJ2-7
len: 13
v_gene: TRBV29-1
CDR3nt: TGCAGCGTTGAATCCAGGGGTAGCTACGAGCAGTACTTC
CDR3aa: CSVESRGSYEQYF

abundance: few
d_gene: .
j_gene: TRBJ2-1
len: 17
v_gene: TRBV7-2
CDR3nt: TGTGCCAGCAGCTTAGCGCTTGCGGCAAGCTCCTACAATGAGCAGTTCTTC
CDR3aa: CASSLALAASSYNEQFF

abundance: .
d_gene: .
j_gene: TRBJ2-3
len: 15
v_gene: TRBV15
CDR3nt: TGTGCCACCAGCAGAGATCTCGACAGCACAGATACGCAGTATTTT
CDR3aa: CATSRDLDSTDTQYF

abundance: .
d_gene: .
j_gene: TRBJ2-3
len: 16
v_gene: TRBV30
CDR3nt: TGTGCCTGGAGTATCGGGGCAGGGAGAGGCACAGATACGCAGTATTTT
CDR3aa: CAWSIGAGRGTDTQYF

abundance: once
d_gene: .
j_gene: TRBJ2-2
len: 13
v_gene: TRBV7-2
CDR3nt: TGTGCCAGCAGCCCGCGGGTCACCGGGGAGCTGTTTTTT
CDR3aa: CASSPRVTGELFF

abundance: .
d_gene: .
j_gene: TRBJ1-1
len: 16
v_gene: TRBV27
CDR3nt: TGTGCCAGCAGTTTTTTAAGGGCTGGGATGAACACTGAAGCTTTCTTT
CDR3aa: CASSFLRAGMNTEAFF

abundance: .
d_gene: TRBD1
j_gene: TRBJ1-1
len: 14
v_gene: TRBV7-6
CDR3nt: TGTGCCAGCAGCAAGGGACAGGGGAACACTGAAGCTTTCTTT
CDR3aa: CASSKGQGNTEAFF

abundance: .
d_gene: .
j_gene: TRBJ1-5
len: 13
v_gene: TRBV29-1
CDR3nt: TGCAGCGTTGAACGGATAGGGCACCAGCCCCAGCATTTT
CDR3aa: CSVERIGHQPQHF

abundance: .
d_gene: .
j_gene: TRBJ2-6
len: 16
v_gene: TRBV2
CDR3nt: TGTGCCAGCAGTGAAGACTGGGTCTCTGGGGCCAACGTCCTGACTTTC
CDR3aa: CASSEDWVSGANVLTF

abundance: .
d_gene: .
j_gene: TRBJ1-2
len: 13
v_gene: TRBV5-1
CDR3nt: TGCGCCAGCAGCTTTGGCCTCCACTATGGCTACACCTTC
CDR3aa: CASSFGLHYGYTF

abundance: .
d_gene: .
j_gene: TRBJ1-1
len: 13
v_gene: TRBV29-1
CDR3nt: TGCAGCGTTTCCAGGGGTTTGAACACTGAAGCTTTCTTT
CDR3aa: CSVSRGLNTEAFF

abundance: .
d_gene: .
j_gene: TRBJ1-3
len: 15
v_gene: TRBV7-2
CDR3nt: TGTGCCAGCAGCTTAGGATCGGGAACTGGAAACACCATATATTTT
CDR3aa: CASSLGSGTGNTIYF

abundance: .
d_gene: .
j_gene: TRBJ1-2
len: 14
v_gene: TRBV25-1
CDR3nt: TGTGCCAGCAGTGACTCTCGGGGAGGCTATGGCTACACCTTC
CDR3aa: CASSDSRGGYGYTF

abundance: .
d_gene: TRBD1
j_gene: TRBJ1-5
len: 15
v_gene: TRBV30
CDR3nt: TGTGCCTGGAGTGTAACAGGGGCAGGGAATCAGCCCCAGCATTTT
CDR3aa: CAWSVTGAGNQPQHF

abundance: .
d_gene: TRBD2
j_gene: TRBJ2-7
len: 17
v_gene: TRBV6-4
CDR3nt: TGTGCCAGCAGTGACGTTAGCGGGGGGCCCAGCTCCTACGAGCAGTACTTC
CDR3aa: CASSDVSGGPSSYEQYF

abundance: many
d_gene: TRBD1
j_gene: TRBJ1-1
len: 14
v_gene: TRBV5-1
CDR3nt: TGCGCCAGCATGGGGACAGGTCGGAACACTGAAGCTTTCTTT
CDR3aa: CASMGTGRNTEAFF

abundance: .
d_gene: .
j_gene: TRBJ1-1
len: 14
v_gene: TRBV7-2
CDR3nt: TGTGCCAGCTCCCGTGGGGGGCCGAGCACTGAAGCTTTCTTT
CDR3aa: CASSRGGPSTEAFF

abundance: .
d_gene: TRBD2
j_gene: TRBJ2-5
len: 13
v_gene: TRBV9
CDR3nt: TGTGCCAGCAGCCCTCCGCGGGGGGAGACCCAGTACTTC
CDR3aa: CASSPPRGETQYF

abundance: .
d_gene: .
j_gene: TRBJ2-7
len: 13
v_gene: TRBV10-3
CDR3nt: TGTGCCATCAGTGACGGCCGGGCTGACGACCAGTACTTC
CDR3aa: CAISDGRADDQYF

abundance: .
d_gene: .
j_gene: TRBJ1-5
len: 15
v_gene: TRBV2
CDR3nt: TGTGCCAGCAGTGTTGGATCGCAGGGCGGTCAGCCCCAGCATTTT
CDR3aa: CASSVGSQGGQPQHF

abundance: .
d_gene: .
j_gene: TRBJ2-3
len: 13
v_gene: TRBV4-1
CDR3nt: TGCGCCAGCAGCCAAGAAATAGCAGATACGCAGTATTTT
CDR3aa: CASSQEIADTQYF

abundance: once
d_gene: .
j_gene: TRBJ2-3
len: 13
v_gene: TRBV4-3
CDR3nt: TGCGCCAGCAGCCGAGAAGTAGTAGATACGCAGTATTTT
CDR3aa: CASSREVVDTQYF

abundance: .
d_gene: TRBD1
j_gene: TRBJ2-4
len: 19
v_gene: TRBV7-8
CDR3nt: TGTGCCAGCAGCTTAGGCGGCAGGGGGAACATCGTAGCGAAAAACATTCAGTACTTC
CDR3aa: CASSLGGRGNIVAKNIQYF

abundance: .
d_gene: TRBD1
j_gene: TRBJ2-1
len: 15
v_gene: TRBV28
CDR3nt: TGTGCCAGCAGTTTACCAGGGGGCATAATGAATGAGCAGTTCTTC
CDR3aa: CASSLPGGIMNEQFF

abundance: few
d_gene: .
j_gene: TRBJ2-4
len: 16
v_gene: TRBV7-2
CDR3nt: TGTGCCAGCAGCCGATTCAGTGATTCAGCCAAAAACATTCAGTACTTC
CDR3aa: CASSRFSDSAKNIQYF

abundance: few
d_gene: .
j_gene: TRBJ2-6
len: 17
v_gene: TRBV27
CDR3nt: TGTGCCAGCAGTTTACGGAACAGGTTTGCTGGGGCCAACGTCCTGACTTTC
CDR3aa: CASSLRNRFAGANVLTF

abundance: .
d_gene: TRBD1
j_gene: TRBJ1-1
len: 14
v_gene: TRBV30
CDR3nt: TGTGCCTGGAGACTTAAGACAGGGGGAGGTGAAGCTTTCTTT
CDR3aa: CAWRLKTGGGEAFF

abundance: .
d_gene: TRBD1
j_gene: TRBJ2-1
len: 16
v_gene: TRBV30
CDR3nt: TGTGCCTGGAACCCCAAGACAGGGAGTTCCTACAATGAGCAGTTCTTC
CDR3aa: CAWNPKTGSSYNEQFF

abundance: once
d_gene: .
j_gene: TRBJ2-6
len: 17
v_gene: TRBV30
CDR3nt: TGTGCCTGGAGACCACAGGGAACATACTCTGGGGCCAACGTCCTGACTTTC
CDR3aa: CAWRPQGTYSGANVLTF

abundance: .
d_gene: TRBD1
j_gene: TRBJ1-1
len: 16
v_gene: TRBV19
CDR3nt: TGTGCCAGTATCCTAACGGCGGGACAGGGTGGCACTGAAGCTTTCTTT
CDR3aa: CASILTAGQGGTEAFF

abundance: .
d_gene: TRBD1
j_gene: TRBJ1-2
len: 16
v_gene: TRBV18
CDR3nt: TGTGCCAGCTCACCACCCACCGGGACAGGGGGCTATGGCTACACCTTC
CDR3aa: CASSPPTGTGGYGYTF

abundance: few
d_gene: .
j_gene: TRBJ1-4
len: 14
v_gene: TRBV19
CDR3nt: TGTGCCACTACCTACGGGGGATCGAGAGAAAAACTGTTTTTT
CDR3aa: CATTYGGSREKLFF

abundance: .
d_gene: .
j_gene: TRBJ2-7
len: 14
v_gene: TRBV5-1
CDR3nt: TGCGCCAGCAGCTTGGCCCTAAGCTCCTACGAGCAGTACTTC
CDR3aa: CASSLALSSYEQYF

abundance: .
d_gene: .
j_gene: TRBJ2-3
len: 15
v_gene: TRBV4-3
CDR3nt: TGCGCCAGCAGCCACGAGTTCAGTACCACAGATACGCAGTATTTT
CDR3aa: CASSHEFSTTDTQYF

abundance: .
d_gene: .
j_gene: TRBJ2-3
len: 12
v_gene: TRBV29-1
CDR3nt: TGCAGCCCGAAGGACGGCACAGATACGCAGTATTTT
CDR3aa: CSPKDGTDTQYF

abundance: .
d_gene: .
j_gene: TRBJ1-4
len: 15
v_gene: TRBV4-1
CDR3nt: TGCGCCAGCAGCCTATTAAGCGCAACTAATGAAAAACTGTTTTTT
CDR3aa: CASSLLSATNEKLFF

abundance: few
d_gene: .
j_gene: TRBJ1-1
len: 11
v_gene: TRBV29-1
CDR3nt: TGCAGCGTTGGCGGAGGCACTGAAGCTTTCTTT
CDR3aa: CSVGGGTEAFF

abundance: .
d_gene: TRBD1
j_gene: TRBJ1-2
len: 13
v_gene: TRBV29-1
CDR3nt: TGCAGCGCCCTGACAGGGGCGAACTATGGCTACACCTTC
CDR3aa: CSALTGANYGYTF

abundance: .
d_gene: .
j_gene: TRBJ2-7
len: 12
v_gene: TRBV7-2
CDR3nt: TGTGCCAGCAGCCTAAGCTCCTACGAGCAGTACTTC
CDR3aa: CASSLSSYEQYF

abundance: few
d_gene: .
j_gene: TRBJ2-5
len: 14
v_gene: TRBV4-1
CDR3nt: TGCGCCAGCAGCCTCCTACAGGGTTCGGAGACCCAGTACTTC
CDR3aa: CASSLLQGSETQYF

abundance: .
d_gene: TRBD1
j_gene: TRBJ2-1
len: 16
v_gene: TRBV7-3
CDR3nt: TGTGCCAGCAGCGAAGCCGGGACAGGGGCTTACAATGAGCAGTTCTTC
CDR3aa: CASSEAGTGAYNEQFF